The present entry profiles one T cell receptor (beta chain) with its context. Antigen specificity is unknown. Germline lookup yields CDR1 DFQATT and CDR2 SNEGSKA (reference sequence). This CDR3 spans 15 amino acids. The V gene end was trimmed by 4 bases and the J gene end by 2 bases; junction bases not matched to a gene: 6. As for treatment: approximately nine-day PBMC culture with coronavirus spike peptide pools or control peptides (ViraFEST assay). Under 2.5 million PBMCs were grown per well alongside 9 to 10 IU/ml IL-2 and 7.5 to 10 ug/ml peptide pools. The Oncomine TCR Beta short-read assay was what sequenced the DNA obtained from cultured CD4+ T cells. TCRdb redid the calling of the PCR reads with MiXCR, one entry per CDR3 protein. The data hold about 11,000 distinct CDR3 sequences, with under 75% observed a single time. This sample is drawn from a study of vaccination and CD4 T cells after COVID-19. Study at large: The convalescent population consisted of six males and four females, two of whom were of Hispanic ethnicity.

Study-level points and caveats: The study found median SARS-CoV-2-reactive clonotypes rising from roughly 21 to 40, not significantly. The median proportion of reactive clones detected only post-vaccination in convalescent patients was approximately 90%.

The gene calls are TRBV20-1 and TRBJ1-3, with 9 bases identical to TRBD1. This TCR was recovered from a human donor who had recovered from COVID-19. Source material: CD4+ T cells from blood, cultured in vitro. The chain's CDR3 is CSAKPGTGPGNTIYF. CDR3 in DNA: TGCAGTGCTAAACCCGGGACAGGGCCTGGAAACACCATATATTTT.